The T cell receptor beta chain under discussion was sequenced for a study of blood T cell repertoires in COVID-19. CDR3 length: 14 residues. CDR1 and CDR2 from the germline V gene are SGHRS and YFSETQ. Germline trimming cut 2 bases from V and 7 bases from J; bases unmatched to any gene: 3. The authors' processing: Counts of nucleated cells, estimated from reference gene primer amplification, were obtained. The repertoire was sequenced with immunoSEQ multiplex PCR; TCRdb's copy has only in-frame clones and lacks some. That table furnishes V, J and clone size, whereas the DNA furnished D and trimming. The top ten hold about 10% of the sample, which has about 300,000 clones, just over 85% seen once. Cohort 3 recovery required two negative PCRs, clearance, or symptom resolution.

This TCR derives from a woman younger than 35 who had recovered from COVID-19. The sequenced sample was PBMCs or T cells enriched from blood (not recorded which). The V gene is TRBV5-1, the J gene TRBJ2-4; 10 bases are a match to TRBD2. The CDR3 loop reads CASSLAGGPNIQYF. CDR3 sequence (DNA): TGCGCCAGCAGCTTAGCGGGAGGGCCGAACATTCAGTACTTC. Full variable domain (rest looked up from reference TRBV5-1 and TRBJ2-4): KAGVTQTPRYLIKTRGQQVTLSCSPISGHRSVSWYQQTPGQGLQFLFEYFSETQRNKGNFPGRFSGRQFSNSRSEMNVSTLELGDSALYLCASSLAGGPNIQYFGAGTRLSVL.